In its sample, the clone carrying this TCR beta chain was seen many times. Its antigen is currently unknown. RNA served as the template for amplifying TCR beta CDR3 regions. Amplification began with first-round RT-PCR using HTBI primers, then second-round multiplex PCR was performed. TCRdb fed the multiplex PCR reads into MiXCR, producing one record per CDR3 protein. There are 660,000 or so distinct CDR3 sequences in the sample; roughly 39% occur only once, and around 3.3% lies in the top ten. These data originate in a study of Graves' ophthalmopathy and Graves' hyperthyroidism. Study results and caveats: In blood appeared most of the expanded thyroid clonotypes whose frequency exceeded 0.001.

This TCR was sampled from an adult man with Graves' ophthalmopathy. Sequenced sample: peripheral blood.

DNA for the CDR3: TGTGCCAGCAGCTTGACAGGGGGGTATACTGAAGCTTTCTTT. Protein: CASSLTGGYTEAFF. The gene calls are TRBV7-9 and TRBJ1-1; 9 bases align to TRBD1. V trimming: 3 bases; J trimming: 5 bases; junction bases outside the gene matches: 4. The germline V gene encodes CDR1 SEHNR and CDR2 FQNEAQ (reference sequence). The CDR3 totals 14 residues.